This T cell receptor (beta chain) stems from a study of blood T cell repertoires in COVID-19. Background on the study: COVID-19 samples from acute and convalescent phases originated in the United States, Italy and Spain. PBMCs, B-cell-depleted T cells, or T cells provided the cDNA or gDNA that made up the material.

Methods used by the authors: Estimates of nucleated cell counts were drawn from the amplification of reference gene primers. Profiled with immunoSEQ multiplex PCR; TCRdb holds only in-frame clones, not every one. D and trimming come from the DNA, and the V and J calls and clone size come from that table. This table holds approximately 380,000 clones, about 85% found once. Trimming cost V 6 bases and J 0 bases, with 12 bases left between them. The germline gives CDR1 MNHEY, CDR2 SMNVEV (reference sequence). The CDR3 contains 14 residues. The rearrangement uses TRBV27 and TRBJ2-7, with a possible D match to TRBD1 (5 bases). This TCR derives from a woman younger than 30 with acute or convalescent COVID-19. Sequencing was done on a sample of peripheral blood. The DNA of the CDR3 is TGTGCCAGCAGGAAACAGGTTAGCTCCTACGAGCAGTACTTC. Translation: CASRKQVSSYEQYF.